This passage covers 15 T cell receptor beta chains from one sample sequenced in a study of blood T cell repertoires in COVID-19. Using immunoSEQ multiplex PCR, the repertoire was profiled, and TCRdb retains in-frame clones only, with some absent. Of about 410,000 clones listed, 90% are singletons. Sequenced sample: PBMCs or T cells enriched from blood (not recorded which). The source of these receptors is a man aged 18 to 30 who had recovered from COVID-19.

This chain connects TRBV3-1 (or the pseudogene TRBV3-2) to TRBJ2-1; a weak D match, TRBD2 (5 bases). The CDR3 is 13 amino acids. Germline V gene data show CDR1 as LGHDT and CDR2 as YNNKEL (reference sequence). Trimming took 4 bases from V and 12 from J, leaving 16 bases between them. CDR3 in DNA: TGTGCCAGCAGCCTACAAGATGGACTTCTGCAGTTCTTC. Protein: CASSLQDGLLQFF.

V gene TRBV29-1 combines with J gene TRBJ1-1, with D perhaps TRBD1 (5 bases). This CDR3 has 14 amino acids. V shed 4 bases and J shed 2 bases, with 14 bases lying between them. Germline V CDR1 and CDR2: SQVTM, ANQGSEA. This chain's CDR3 is CSVVTQGVNTEAFF. Here the CDR3 DNA reads TGCAGCGTTGTCACCCAGGGTGTCAACACTGAAGCTTTCTTT.

The rearrangement links TRBV27 to TRBJ1-1; a possible D gene is TRBD1 (6 bases). This CDR3 spans 14 amino acids. The germline V gene encodes CDR1 MNHEY and CDR2 SMNVEV (reference sequence). The V and J ends lost 2 bases and 3 bases respectively, with 10 bases between them. CDR3 bases: TGTGCCAGCAGTTTAGGCGGGGGCTACACTGAAGCTTTCTTT. It is translated as CASSLGGGYTEAFF.

Only a few counts were recorded for this clone. The J gene is TRBJ1-1, the V gene TRBV6-5; D call uncertain. CDR1 MNHEY and CDR2 SVGAGI come from the germline V gene. The CDR3 extends over 15 amino acids. The V gene lost 0 bases and the J gene lost 1 base, with 9 bases spanning the gap. CDR3 sequence (DNA): TGTGCCAGCAGTTACTCCGAGCAAAAGAACACTGAAGCTTTCTTT. Translated: CASSYSEQKNTEAFF.

This rearrangement joins TRBV28 to TRBJ1-4; D not resolved. Per the germline V gene, CDR1 is MDHEN and CDR2 is SYDVKM. CDR3 length: 19 amino acids. V dropped 1 base and J dropped 8 bases, with 26 bases sitting between them. CDR3 DNA: TGTGCCAGCAGTTTATTTGCCCCCAAGCGTGACCCTCGATCGGAAAAACTGTTTTTT. This translates into CASSLFAPKRDPRSEKLFF.

The chain has TRBV7-2 and TRBJ2-7, with 9 positions matching TRBD1. The ends lost 4 bases at V and 4 bases at J; junction bases unmatched: 8. The CDR3 loop spans 15 amino acids. Germline assignment: CDR1 SGHTA and CDR2 FQGNSA. The CDR3 region is CASSSNRGRRYEQYF. Written as DNA, the CDR3 is TGTGCCAGCAGCTCAAACAGGGGGCGACGGTACGAGCAGTACTTC.

To note about this clone: Other DNA sequences in the same sample also yield this CDR3. The V and J genes are TRBV28 and TRBJ2-5, with TRBD2 identical over 14 bases. The ends lost 4 bases at V and 4 bases at J; junction bases unmatched: 5. From germline, CDR1 is MDHEN and CDR2 SYDVKM. The CDR3 has 16 residues. The chain's CDR3 is CASSSPGLAGGETQYF. CDR3 nucleotide sequence: TGTGCCAGCAGTTCCCCAGGACTAGCGGGGGGAGAGACCCAGTACTTC.

The chain uses TRBV20-1 and TRBJ2-1, with D possibly TRBD1 on 6 matching bases. From germline, CDR1 is DFQATT and CDR2 SNEGSKA (reference sequence). This CDR3 region has 11 residues. With 3 bases removed from V and 9 bases from J, the gap between germline ends came to 9 bases. The CDR3 coding sequence is TGCAGTGCTAGCAGGGGCGGTGAGCAGTTCTTC. Translating it yields CSASRGGEQFF.

The chain recombines TRBV5-1 with TRBJ1-4, with no clear D. The CDR3 consists of 16 residues. V was clipped by 6 bases and J by 0 bases, with 15 bases between them. Germline loops: CDR1 SGHRS, CDR2 YFSETQ. CDR3 coding DNA: TGCGCCAGCAAGATGGCGGATTCCGCAACTAATGAAAAACTGTTTTTT. The encoded protein is CASKMADSATNEKLFF.

The chain combines TRBV5-1 with TRBJ1-2; 7 nucleotides match TRBD1. This CDR3 has 14 amino acids. Germline V gene data show CDR1 as SGHRS and CDR2 as YFSETQ. V gave up 3 bases and J gave up 8 bases; unmatched junction bases: 10. The DNA for the CDR3 is TGCGCCAGCAGCTCGTACAGGGGACCGGGCGGCTACACCTTC. Its translation is CASSSYRGPGGYTF.

J is TRBJ1-5 and V is TRBV7-8; 7 positions agree with TRBD1. Germline CDR1 is SGHVS and CDR2 is FQNEAQ. Trimming at V came to 5 bases and at J to 11 bases, leaving 15 bases not matched to a gene. This CDR3 region has 15 residues. The CDR3 bases are TGTGCCAGCAGCCACTCGACAGGGTCCTTTTTGACCCAGCATTTT. Its translation is CASSHSTGSFLTQHF.

J is TRBJ2-1 and V is TRBV4-1; 7 bases line up with TRBD2. Germline lookup yields CDR1 MGHRA and CDR2 YSYEKL. The trim removed 3 bases at V and 2 bases at J, leaving 4 bases unmatched. There are 15 residues in the CDR3. The CDR3 nucleotides read TGCGCCAGCAGCCATGGGCTAGCGGCCTACAATGAGCAGTTCTTC. As protein: CASSHGLAAYNEQFF.

The CDR3 region is CASSLYRAGYTF. The CDR3 DNA reads TGTGCCAGCAGTCTATACAGGGCTGGCTACACCTTC. The V and J genes are TRBV12-3 or TRBV12-4 and TRBJ1-2; D may be TRBD1 (6 bases). V dropped 5 bases and J dropped 7 bases, with 11 bases sitting between them. CDR3 length equals 12 residues.

J is TRBJ1-3 and V is TRBV5-4; D is perhaps TRBD1 (6 bases). The CDR3 has 14 amino acids. Germline-derived CDR1 and CDR2 are SGHNT and YYREEE (reference sequence). V was trimmed by 2 bases and J by 2 bases, leaving 8 bases between them. The CDR3 reads CASSLTGTGNTIYF. For the CDR3, the DNA is TGTGCCAGCAGCTTAACAGGGACTGGAAACACCATATATTTT. Using reference TRBV5-4 and TRBJ1-3 for the parts outside the CDR3, the full variable domain is ETGVTQSPTHLIKTRGQQVTLRCSSQSGHNTVSWYQQALGQGPQFIFQYYREEENGRGNFPPRFSGLQFPNYSSELNVNALELDDSALYLCASSLTGTGNTIYFGEGSWLTVV.

The chain is built from TRBV5-1 and TRBJ2-3, with a weak D call TRBD2 (5 bases). V shed 7 bases and J shed 0 bases, with 9 bases lying between them. This CDR3 has 13 residues. From germline, CDR1 is SGHRS and CDR2 YFSETQ. In DNA form, the CDR3 reads TGCGCCAGCCAGTGGGAGAGCACAGATACGCAGTATTTT. This encodes CASQWESTDTQYF. Full variable domain (outside the CDR3, taken from reference TRBV5-1 and TRBJ2-3): KAGVTQTPRYLIKTRGQQVTLSCSPISGHRSVSWYQQTPGQGLQFLFEYFSETQRNKGNFPGRFSGRQFSNSRSEMNVSTLELGDSALYLCASQWESTDTQYFGPGTRLTVL.